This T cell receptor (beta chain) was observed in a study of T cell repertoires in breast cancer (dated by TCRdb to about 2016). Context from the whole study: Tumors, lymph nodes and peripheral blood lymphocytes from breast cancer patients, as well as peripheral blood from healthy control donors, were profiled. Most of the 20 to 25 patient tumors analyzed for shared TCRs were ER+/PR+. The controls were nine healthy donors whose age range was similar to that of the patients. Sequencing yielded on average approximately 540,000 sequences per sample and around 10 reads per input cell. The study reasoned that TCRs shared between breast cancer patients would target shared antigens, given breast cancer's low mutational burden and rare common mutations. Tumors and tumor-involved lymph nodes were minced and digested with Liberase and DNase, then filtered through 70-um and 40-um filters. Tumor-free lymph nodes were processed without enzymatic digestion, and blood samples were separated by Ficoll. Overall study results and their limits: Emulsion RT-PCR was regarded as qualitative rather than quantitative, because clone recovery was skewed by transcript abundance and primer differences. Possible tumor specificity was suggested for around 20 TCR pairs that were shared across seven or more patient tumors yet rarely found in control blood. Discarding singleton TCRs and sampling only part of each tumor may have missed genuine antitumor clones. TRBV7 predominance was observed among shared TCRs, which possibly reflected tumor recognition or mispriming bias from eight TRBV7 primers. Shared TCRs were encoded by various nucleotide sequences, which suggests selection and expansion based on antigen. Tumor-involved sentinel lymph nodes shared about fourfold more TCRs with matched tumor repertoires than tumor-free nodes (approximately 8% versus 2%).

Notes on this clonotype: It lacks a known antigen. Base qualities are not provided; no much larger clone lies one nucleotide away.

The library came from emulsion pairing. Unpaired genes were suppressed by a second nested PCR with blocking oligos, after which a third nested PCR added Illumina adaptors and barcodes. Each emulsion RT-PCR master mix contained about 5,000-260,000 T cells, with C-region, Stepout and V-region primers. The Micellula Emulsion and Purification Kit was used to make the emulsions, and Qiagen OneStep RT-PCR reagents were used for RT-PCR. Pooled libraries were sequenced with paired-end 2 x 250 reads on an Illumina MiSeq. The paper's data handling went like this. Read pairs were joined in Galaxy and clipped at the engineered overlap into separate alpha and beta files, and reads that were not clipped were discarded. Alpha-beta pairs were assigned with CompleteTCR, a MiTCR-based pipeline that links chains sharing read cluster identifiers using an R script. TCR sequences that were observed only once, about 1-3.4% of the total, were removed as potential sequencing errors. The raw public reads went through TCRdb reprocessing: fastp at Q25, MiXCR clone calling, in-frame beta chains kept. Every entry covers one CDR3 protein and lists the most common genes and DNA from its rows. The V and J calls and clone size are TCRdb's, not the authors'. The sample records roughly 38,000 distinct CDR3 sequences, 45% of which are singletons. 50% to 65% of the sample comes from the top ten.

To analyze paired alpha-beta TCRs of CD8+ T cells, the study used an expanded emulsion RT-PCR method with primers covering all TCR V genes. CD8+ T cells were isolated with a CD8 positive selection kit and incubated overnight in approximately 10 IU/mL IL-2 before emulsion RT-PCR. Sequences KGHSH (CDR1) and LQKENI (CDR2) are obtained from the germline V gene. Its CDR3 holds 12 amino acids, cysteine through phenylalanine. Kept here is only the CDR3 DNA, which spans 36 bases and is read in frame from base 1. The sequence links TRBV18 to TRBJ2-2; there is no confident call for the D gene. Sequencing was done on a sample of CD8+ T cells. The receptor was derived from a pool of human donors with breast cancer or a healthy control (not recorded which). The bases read TGTGCAGGGTCCGTCAACACCGGGGAGCTGTTTTTT. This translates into CAGSVNTGELFF.